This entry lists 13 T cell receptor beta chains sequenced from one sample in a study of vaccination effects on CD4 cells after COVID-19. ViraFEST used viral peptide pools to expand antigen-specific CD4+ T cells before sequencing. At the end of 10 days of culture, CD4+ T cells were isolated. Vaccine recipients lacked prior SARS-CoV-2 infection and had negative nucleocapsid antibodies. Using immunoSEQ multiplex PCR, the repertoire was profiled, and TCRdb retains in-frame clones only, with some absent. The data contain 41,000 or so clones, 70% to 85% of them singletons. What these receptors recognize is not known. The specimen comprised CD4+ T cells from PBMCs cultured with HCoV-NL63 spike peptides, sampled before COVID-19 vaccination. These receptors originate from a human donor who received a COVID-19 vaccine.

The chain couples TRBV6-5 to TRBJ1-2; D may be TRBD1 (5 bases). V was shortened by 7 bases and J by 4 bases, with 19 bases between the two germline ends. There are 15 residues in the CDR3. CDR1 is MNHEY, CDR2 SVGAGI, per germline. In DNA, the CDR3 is TGTGCCAGCACCTCGGCGGGACGATCCATCTATGGCTACACCTTC. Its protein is CASTSAGRSIYGYTF.

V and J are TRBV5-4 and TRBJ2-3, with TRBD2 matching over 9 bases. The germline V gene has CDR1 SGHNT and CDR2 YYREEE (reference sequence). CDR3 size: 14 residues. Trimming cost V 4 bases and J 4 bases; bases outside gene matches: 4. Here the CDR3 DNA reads TGTGCCAGCAGCAGGACTAGCGACGCAGATACGCAGTATTTT. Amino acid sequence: CASSRTSDADTQYF.

As DNA, the CDR3 is TGCGCCAGCAGCCCTACAGCAGGGGCCGAAAAGAACACTGAAGCTTTCTTT. This codes for CASSPTAGAEKNTEAFF. The gene calls are TRBV4-1 and TRBJ1-1; the D gene is possibly TRBD1 (6 bases). The CDR3 runs to 17 residues. V gave up 4 bases and J gave up 1 base, with 19 bases separating them. Germline V gene data show CDR1 as MGHRA and CDR2 as YSYEKL.

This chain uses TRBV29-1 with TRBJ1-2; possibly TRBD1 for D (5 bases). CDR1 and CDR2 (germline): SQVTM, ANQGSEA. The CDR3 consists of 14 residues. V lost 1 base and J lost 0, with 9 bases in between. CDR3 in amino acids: CSVEGQGTNYGYTF. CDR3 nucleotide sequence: TGCAGCGTTGAAGGGCAGGGAACTAACTATGGCTACACCTTC.

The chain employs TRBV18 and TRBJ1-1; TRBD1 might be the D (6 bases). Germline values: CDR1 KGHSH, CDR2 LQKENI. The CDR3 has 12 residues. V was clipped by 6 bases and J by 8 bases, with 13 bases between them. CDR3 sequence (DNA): TGTGCCAGCTCTCCTACCGACAGGGAAGCTTTCTTT. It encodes CASSPTDREAFF.

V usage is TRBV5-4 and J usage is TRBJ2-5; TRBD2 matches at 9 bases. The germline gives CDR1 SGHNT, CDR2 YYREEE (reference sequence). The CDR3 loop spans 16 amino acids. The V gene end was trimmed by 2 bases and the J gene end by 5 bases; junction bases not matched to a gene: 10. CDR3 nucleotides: TGTGCCAGCAGCTTAGGCGGGGGGGCCGGTCAGGAGACCCAGTACTTC. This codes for CASSLGGGAGQETQYF.

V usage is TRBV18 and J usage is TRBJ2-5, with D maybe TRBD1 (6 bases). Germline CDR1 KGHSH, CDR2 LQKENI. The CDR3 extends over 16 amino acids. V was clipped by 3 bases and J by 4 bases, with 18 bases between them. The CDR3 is CASSPMVGRGAETQYF. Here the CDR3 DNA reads TGTGCCAGCTCACCGATGGTGGGCAGGGGCGCAGAGACCCAGTACTTC.

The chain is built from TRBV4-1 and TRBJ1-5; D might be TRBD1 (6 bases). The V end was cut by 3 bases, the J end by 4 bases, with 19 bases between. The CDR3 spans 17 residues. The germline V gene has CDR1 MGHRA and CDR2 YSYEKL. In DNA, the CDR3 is TGCGCCAGCAGCCATGGTTTAACAGGGATGTTGAATCAGCCCCAGCATTTT. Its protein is CASSHGLTGMLNQPQHF.

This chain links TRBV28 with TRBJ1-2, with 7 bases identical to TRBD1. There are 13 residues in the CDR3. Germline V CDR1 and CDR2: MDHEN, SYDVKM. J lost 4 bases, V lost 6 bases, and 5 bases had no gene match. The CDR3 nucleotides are TGTGCCAGCAGACTGGGACAGATCTATGGCTACACCTTC. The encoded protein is CASRLGQIYGYTF.

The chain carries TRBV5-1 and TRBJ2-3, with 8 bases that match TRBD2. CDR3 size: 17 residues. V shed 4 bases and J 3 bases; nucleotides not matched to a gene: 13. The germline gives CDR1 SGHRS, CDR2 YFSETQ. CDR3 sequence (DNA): TGCGCCAGCAGCCGCCTCGCCGCGGGGGGACCAACAGATACGCAGTATTTT. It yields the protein CASSRLAAGGPTDTQYF.

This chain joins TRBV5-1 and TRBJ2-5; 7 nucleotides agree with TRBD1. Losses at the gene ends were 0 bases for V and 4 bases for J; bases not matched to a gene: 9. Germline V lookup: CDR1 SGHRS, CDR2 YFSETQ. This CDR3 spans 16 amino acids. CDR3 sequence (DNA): TGCGCCAGCAGCTTGGCCCTTCAGGGGGTGGGAGAGACCCAGTACTTC. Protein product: CASSLALQGVGETQYF.

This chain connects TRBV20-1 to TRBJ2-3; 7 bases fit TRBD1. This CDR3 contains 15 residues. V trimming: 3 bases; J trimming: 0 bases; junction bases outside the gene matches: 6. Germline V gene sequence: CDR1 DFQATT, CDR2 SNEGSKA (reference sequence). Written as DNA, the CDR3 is TGCAGTGCTAGTGGGACAGCCTCTAGCACAGATACGCAGTATTTT. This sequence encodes CSASGTASSTDTQYF.

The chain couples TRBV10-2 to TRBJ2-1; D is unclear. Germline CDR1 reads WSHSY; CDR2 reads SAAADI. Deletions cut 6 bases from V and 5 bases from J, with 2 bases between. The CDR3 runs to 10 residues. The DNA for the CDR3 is TGCGCCAGCAGACACAATGAGCAGTTCTTC. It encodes CASRHNEQFF.